This T cell receptor beta chain was profiled in a study of identical twins. Germline loops: CDR1 LNHDA, CDR2 SQIVND (reference sequence). The CDR3 totals 19 residues. Trimming took 1 base from V and 0 from J; bases not matched to a gene: 9. This clonotype has a handful of counts. TCRdb re-analysed the 5' RACE reads in MiXCR, keeping a single row per CDR3 protein. The sample carries 400,000 to 600,000 distinct CDR3 sequences, approximately 20% recorded once. These data are also associated with another study on yellow fever vaccine responses in identical twins.

Sequenced material: CD4+ T cells sorted from blood. The sequence came from a woman younger than 30 in good health. The rearrangement links TRBV19 to TRBJ2-1, with 10 bases matching TRBD2. The CDR3 DNA reads as TGTGCCAGTAGTATAGCCGGGGGGCTAGCGGGAGTCTCCTACAATGAGCAGTTCTTC. Encoded protein: CASSIAGGLAGVSYNEQFF.